These T cell receptor beta chains were read from a single sample in a study of CD8 T cells in ankylosing spondylitis. TCRdb redid the calling of the 5' RACE reads with MiXCR, one entry per CDR3 protein. The sample lists approximately 300,000 distinct CDR3 sequences; over 15% were seen once. Sequencing used blood, either unsorted or a sorted T cell fraction (not recorded which). All receptors come from a male donor with ankylosing spondylitis or in good health (not recorded which). CDR3s include the opening cysteine and the closing phenylalanine or tryptophan. The D gene is left open where the match is weak. Size is omitted from some rows. Given values are once, few, many or a class for expanded clones.

d_gene	len	v_gene	j_gene	abundance	CDR3nt	CDR3aa
TRBD2	16	TRBV27	TRBJ2-1	few	TGTGCCAGCTCAACTAGCGGGGGTAGTCTTTACCATGAGCAGTTCTTC	CASSTSGGSLYHEQFF
NA	15	TRBV28	TRBJ1-1	many	TGTGCCAGCATCGGCACCGGGGTGCGGAACACTGAAGCTTTCTTT	CASIGTGVRNTEAFF
NA	15	TRBV7-3	TRBJ2-2	NA	TGTGCCAGCAGCTTAGATGCTAGAGGCACCGGGGAGCTGTTTTTT	CASSLDARGTGELFF
NA	14	TRBV7-9	TRBJ1-2	few	TGTGCCAGCAGCTTCCCTATATCTAACTATGGCTACACCTTC	CASSFPISNYGYTF
NA	13	TRBV5-1	TRBJ2-3	many	TGCGCCAGCAGCCGTCCCGGGTCAGATACGCAGTATTTT	CASSRPGSDTQYF
TRBD1	14	TRBV10-3	TRBJ2-5	NA	TGTGCCACAACCGGACAGGGGGATCAAGAGACCCAGTACTTC	CATTGQGDQETQYF
NA	15	TRBV9	TRBJ2-2	many	TGTGCCAGCAGCGTGGGCAGGGGTGGCACCGGGGAGCTGTTTTTT	CASSVGRGGTGELFF
NA	15	TRBV4-1	TRBJ2-1	NA	TGCGTCAGCAGCCAAGTTGCTGGAGGAAACAATGAGCAGTTCTTC	CVSSQVAGGNNEQFF
NA	12	TRBV6-5	TRBJ1-6	few	TGTGCCAGCACAGGTTATAATTCACCCCTCCACTTT	CASTGYNSPLHF
NA	16	TRBV7-6	TRBJ2-3	NA	TGTGCCAGCAGCTTAGCGCGGCAGGTAAACACAGATACGCAGTATTTT	CASSLARQVNTDTQYF
NA	15	TRBV7-2	TRBJ2-5	NA	TGTGCCAGCAGCTCGCAACTTAGCGGTGCAGAGACCCAGTACTTC	CASSSQLSGAETQYF
TRBD1	16	TRBV6-2/TRBV6-3	TRBJ2-1	NA	TGTGCCAGCAGTCCCGGGACAGGTTTTCGAGGGGATGAGCAGTTCTTC	CASSPGTGFRGDEQFF
NA	15	TRBV5-1	TRBJ2-6	NA	TGCGCCAGCAGCCCCGGACACTCTGGGGCCAACGTCCTGACTTTC	CASSPGHSGANVLTF
TRBD2	15	TRBV5-1	TRBJ2-5	NA	TGCGCCAGCAGCTCCCGCGGGGGGGCCGTCGAGACCCAGTACTTC	CASSSRGGAVETQYF
NA	13	TRBV10-3	TRBJ2-1	few	TGTGCCATCAGGGAGACGGACAACAATGAGCAGTTCTTC	CAIRETDNNEQFF
NA	13	TRBV18	TRBJ2-3	NA	TGTGCCGGAGCGGAGATTAGCACAGATACGCAGTATTTT	CAGAEISTDTQYF
NA	16	TRBV5-1	TRBJ2-1	few	TGCGCCAGCAGCTTAGATACAGGGTCCTCCTACAATGAGCAGTTCTTC	CASSLDTGSSYNEQFF
NA	14	TRBV4-1	TRBJ1-2	few	TGCGCCAGCAGCCAAGATCGAGCGGGGAATGGCTACACCTTC	CASSQDRAGNGYTF
TRBD2	16	TRBV6-1	TRBJ2-1	NA	TGTGCCAGCAGTCTCCCTCTAGCGGGAGGTCTCAATGAGCAGTTCTTC	CASSLPLAGGLNEQFF
NA	13	TRBV28	TRBJ2-2	few	TGTGCCAGCCTTAGTGGGAACACCGGGGAGCTGTTTTTT	CASLSGNTGELFF
NA	13	TRBV9	TRBJ1-5	NA	TGTGCCAGCAGCGTAGACGGCAATCAGCCCCAGCATTTT	CASSVDGNQPQHF
TRBD1	17	TRBV12-3/TRBV12-4	TRBJ1-5	NA	TGTGCCAGCAGTTGGGTAATGGGACAGGGTAACAATCAGCCCCAGCATTTT	CASSWVMGQGNNQPQHF
NA	15	TRBV20-1	TRBJ2-3	many	TGCAGTGCTACCAGGACAGAATCTAGCACAGATACGCAGTATTTT	CSATRTESSTDTQYF
NA	14	TRBV6-5	TRBJ2-2	many	TGTGCCAGCAGTTACTCTTTTTTCACCGGGGAGCTGTTTTTT	CASSYSFFTGELFF
NA	20	TRBV12-5	TRBJ2-1	NA	TGTGCTAGTGGTTTGGTTGGCGCAGTGACGCCGATCCACTCTTTCGATGAGCAGTTCTTC	CASGLVGAVTPIHSFDEQFF
NA	12	TRBV12-3/TRBV12-4	TRBJ2-1	few	TGTGCCAGCAGTTTTACAAAGTTTGAGCAGTTCTTC	CASSFTKFEQFF
TRBD2	16	TRBV12-3/TRBV12-4	TRBJ2-1	NA	TGTGCCAGCAGCGGGACTAGCGGGGGCCCGTACAATGAGCAGTTCTTC	CASSGTSGGPYNEQFF
NA	13	TRBV20-1	TRBJ1-5	NA	TGCAGTGCTACCCGGGACACAAATCAGCCCCAGCATTTT	CSATRDTNQPQHF
TRBD1	14	TRBV24-1	TRBJ1-1	NA	TGTGCCACCAAAGGGACAGGGCTGACCACTGAAGCTTTCTTT	CATKGTGLTTEAFF
TRBD2	15	TRBV10-1	TRBJ2-3	few	TGCGCCAGCCAAGTTCCTCGGGGGGGGTCAGATACGCAGTATTTT	CASQVPRGGSDTQYF
NA	14	TRBV20-1	TRBJ2-3	few	TGCAGTGCAGCCGTGGCTAGGTTCACAGATACGCAGTATTTT	CSAAVARFTDTQYF